This T cell receptor (beta chain) stems from a study of control samples from healthy donors and cancer patients. The table lists this clone with a few counts. The same CDR3 also results from other DNA sequences found in this sample. Profiling relied on immunoSEQ multiplex PCR, and the TCRdb table lists in-frame clones only, not all of them. The table lists approximately 170,000 clones, 91% of them singletons. V was trimmed by 0 bases and J by 0 bases, leaving 9 bases between them. CDR3 length: 17 residues. Per the germline V gene, CDR1 is LGHNA and CDR2 is YSLEER. The chain carries TRBV4-3 and TRBJ1-6; D may be TRBD1 (6 bases). This TCR derives from a woman aged 30 to 39 in good health. The sample was blood. The CDR3 loop reads CASSQDNRASYNSPLHF. The CDR3 coding sequence is TGCGCCAGCAGCCAAGATAACAGGGCCTCCTATAATTCACCCCTCCACTTT.